This TCR beta chain came from a study of T cell repertoires in cytomegalovirus infection (dated by TCRdb to between 2017 and 2020). General notes on the study: Donor HLA type was relevant to the analysis, because carriage of CMV infection together with the matching HLA type was indicated by public TCR beta signatures. The full study reports these points: Cumulative frequency of public TCR beta family members discriminated carriers of CMV infection plus the relevant HLA type in this cohort and an independent approximately 340-donor cohort. In the ex vivo response, HLA-C-restricted CMV-specific TCR beta clonotypes were dominant, and in two of eight donors the single most frequent clonotype came from this HLA-C-restricted group.

Sequencing took place on an Illumina HiSeq 1500. TCRdb ran its own pipeline on the public reads, namely fastp trimming at Q25 and MiXCR clone calling, and kept in-frame beta chains. Every CDR3 protein is listed once, alongside the most common genes and DNA of its rows. This sample lists hundreds of thousands of distinct CDR3 sequences; approximately 25% were detected once. 8% of the sample lies in the top ten. The CDR3 measures 14 amino acids from cysteine to phenylalanine. The kept DNA is CDR3 alone, 42 bases in frame from the first base. The V and J ends are trimmed by 10 bases and 3 bases, leaving 16 bases between them. Per the germline V gene, MNHEY is the CDR1 and SVGEGT is the CDR2. Note on this clonotype: What antigen it recognizes has not been identified. It has no much larger one-base neighbor in the sample; base qualities were not kept.

The sequence came from a human donor in good health (CMV status not recorded). Some clones in this sample may be carry-over from other donors' samples. This chain is built from TRBV6-2 or TRBV6-3 and TRBJ2-1, with the D segment identity uncertain. Input material: CD8+ T cells from PBMCs. Read as DNA, the sequence is TGTGCCACCAGATTGGATGGGTACTACAATGAGCAGTTCTTC. Its translation reads: CATRLDGYYNEQFF.